One sample yielded the 10 T cell receptor beta chains listed below, sequenced in a study of OX40 agonist ivuxolimab in advanced cancers. The data were produced by immunoSEQ multiplex PCR, yet TCRdb's version contains in-frame clones alone and is incomplete. The table has under 30,000 clones, about nine tenths seen once. The specimen comprised CD4+ or CD8+ T cells sorted from blood, sampled in a trial of the OX40 agonist ivuxolimab. These receptors were collected from an adult with an advanced solid tumor such as melanoma, head and neck, liver or kidney cancer.

A word on this clone: One junction end does not reproduce the germline sequence, and a read error may be involved. V and J are TRBV6-6 and TRBJ1-2; D unclear. The CDR3 is 12 amino acids. Per germline, CDR1 MNHNY and CDR2 SVGAGI (reference sequence). In DNA, the CDR3 is TGTGCCAGCAGTTACTCTAGAGAACAGTTTAGTTTC. This translates into CASSYSREQFSF.

The chain joins TRBV2 to TRBJ2-1, with D tentatively TRBD1 (5 bases). Germline CDR1 reads SNHLY; CDR2 reads FYNNEI. Trimming took 6 bases from V and 3 from J, leaving 15 bases between them. The CDR3 is 15 residues long. The CDR3 bases are TGTGCCAGCAGGGCCTCTGGGGCCATCTACAATGAGCAGTTCTTC. Its protein product is CASRASGAIYNEQFF.

A note on this clone: This sample also contains other DNA sequences that code for the same CDR3. This chain connects TRBV5-4 to TRBJ2-1; D gene unclear. The V gene's germline CDR1 is SGHNT and CDR2 YYREEE (reference sequence). The V and J ends lost 4 bases and 0 bases respectively, with 11 bases between them. The CDR3 extends over 15 amino acids. CDR3 residues: CASSEDASSYNEQFF. CDR3 nucleotides: TGTGCCAGCAGCGAAGACGCATCCTCCTACAATGAGCAGTTCTTC.

This rearrangement joins TRBV9 to TRBJ2-1; 7 positions match TRBD1. The CDR3 has 15 amino acids. V was clipped by 0 bases and J by 10 bases; unmatched bases: 10. Germline V gene data show CDR1 as SGDLS and CDR2 as YYNGEE. CDR3 residues: CASSVAQTGAGEQFF. DNA for the CDR3: TGTGCCAGCAGCGTAGCTCAAACAGGGGCAGGGGAGCAGTTCTTC.

V usage is TRBV9 and J usage is TRBJ2-7; tentatively, D is TRBD2 (5 bases). This CDR3 spans 14 amino acids. Germline V gene lookup returns CDR1 SGDLS and CDR2 YYNGEE. Trimming stripped 0 bases from V and 3 bases from J, with 10 bases between. CDR3 loop: CASSVAGLGYEQYF. The CDR3 DNA reads TGTGCCAGCAGCGTAGCGGGATTGGGCTACGAGCAGTACTTC.

The CDR3, as DNA: TGTGCCAGTAGTGTCGAAATCACAAAGTCGGGCCAACTCCTGACTTTC. Residues: CASSVEITKSGQLLTF. The rearrangement uses TRBV19 and TRBJ2-6; D uncertain. In germline, CDR1 is LNHDA, CDR2 SQIVND (reference sequence). Trimming pared 5 bases from V and 14 bases from J, leaving 25 bases between. This CDR3 has 16 residues.

V gene TRBV7-9 combines with J gene TRBJ2-3, with 7 bases fitting TRBD1. The CDR3 loop spans 13 amino acids. Germline V gives CDR1 SEHNR, CDR2 FQNEAQ (reference sequence). V lost 1 base and J lost 7; bases outside the gene matches: 2. The CDR3 DNA follows: TGTGCCAGCAGCTTAGGACAGGGAAATACGCAGTATTTT. It yields the protein CASSLGQGNTQYF.

The J gene is TRBJ1-3, the V gene TRBV11-2; no clear D. Trimming took off 0 bases at V and 4 bases at J, with 7 bases between the two ends. The V gene's germline CDR1 is SGHAT and CDR2 FQNNGV. This CDR3 is 14 amino acids long. The CDR3: CASSLDPGGNTIYF. The DNA of the CDR3 is TGTGCCAGCAGCTTAGACCCGGGGGGAAACACCATATATTTT. Together with reference TRBV11-2 and TRBJ1-3, the CDR3 gives the full variable domain: EAGVAQSPRYKIIEKRQSVAFWCNPISGHATLYWYQQILGQGPKLLIQFQNNGVVDDSQLPKDRFSAERLKGVDSTLKIQPAKLEDSAVYLCASSLDPGGNTIYFGEGSWLTVV.

The chain is built from TRBV6-5 and TRBJ1-2; D may be TRBD1 (5 bases). This CDR3 spans 12 amino acids. Trimming removed 6 bases at V and 7 bases at J, with 12 bases between. Germline V gene sequence: CDR1 MNHEY, CDR2 SVGAGI. The CDR3 loop reads CASSPGFPGYTF. The CDR3, as DNA: TGTGCCAGCAGCCCAGGGTTCCCTGGCTACACCTTC.

J is TRBJ2-7 and V is TRBV6-5; a possible D gene is TRBD1 (6 bases). V was shortened by 1 base and J by 2 bases, with 15 bases between the two germline ends. CDR1 and CDR2 from the germline V gene are MNHEY and SVGAGI. The length of the CDR3 is 16 residues. The CDR3 sequence: CASSYYAADSAYEQYF. CDR3 nucleotides: TGTGCCAGCAGTTACTACGCCGCGGACAGCGCCTACGAGCAGTACTTC.